This T cell receptor (beta chain) was documented in a study of identical twins. One entry per CDR3 protein results from TCRdb running MiXCR on the 5' RACE reads. The sample includes more than 600,000 distinct CDR3 sequences, around a sixth seen only once; the top ten take around 13%. This CDR3 has 16 amino acids. In germline, CDR1 is SEHNR, CDR2 FQNEAQ (reference sequence). The germline V and J ends were trimmed by 5 bases and 2 bases, with 19 bases remaining between them. The sample was also linked to a second study, of T cells expressing NK-cell markers. Per that paper: Each TCR beta repertoire originated in sorted T cells that were CD3+CD56+NKG2C+, CD3+CD56+NKG2C- or CD3+CD56-NKG2C+. In a group of five to seven donors, dominant NKG2C+ clonotypes represented roughly 1.0-7.0% of CD8+ T cells.

This sequence joins TRBV7-9 and TRBJ2-7; the D is unclear. The sequencing input was PBMCs. This receptor was taken from a woman between 18 and 29 years old in good health. CDR3 sequence: CASSLGLWAGPYEQYF. The CDR3 DNA reads as TGTGCCAGCAGCCTAGGGCTTTGGGCAGGCCCCTACGAGCAGTACTTC.